At least ten counts were recorded for the clone carrying this TCR beta chain. The source of the sample is a study of Graves' ophthalmopathy and Graves' hyperthyroidism. Researchers took RNA transcripts and amplified TCR beta CDR3 regions from them. The library came from an HTBI-primed first-round RT-PCR and a second-round multiplex PCR. Via MiXCR, TCRdb re-called the multiplex PCR reads, giving one row per CDR3 protein. Seen here are some 160,000 distinct CDR3 sequences, roughly two fifths observed once, and the top ten hold approximately 8.9%. Trimming stripped 2 bases from V and 3 bases from J, with 7 bases between. The CDR3 loop spans 13 amino acids.

The chain joins TRBV12-3 or TRBV12-4 to TRBJ1-1, with a tentative D call TRBD1 (5 bases). The sequence derives from a man aged 25-45 years with Graves' ophthalmopathy. Sequenced: peripheral blood. The CDR3 DNA is TGTGCCAGCAGTTTAACGGGGGACACTGAAGCTTTCTTT. It encodes CASSLTGDTEAFF.